The present T cell receptor (beta chain) was sequenced within a study of radiotherapy plus CTLA-4 blockade in lung cancer. Produced via immunoSEQ multiplex PCR; TCRdb's table is partial and in-frame only. The data show tens of thousands of clones, 79% seen once. The V end lost 0 bases, the J end lost 0 bases, and 6 bases lay between the germline ends. CDR1 and CDR2 from the germline V gene are SGHRS and YFSETQ. CDR3 length: 14 residues. This specimen was peripheral blood, taken from a patient treated with radiotherapy plus ipilimumab. The chain is built from TRBV5-1 and TRBJ1-1, with no clear D. The sequence derives from a human donor with non-small cell lung cancer that progressed on radiotherapy plus ipilimumab. The CDR3: CASSLENVNTEAFF. The CDR3 DNA is TGCGCCAGCAGCTTGGAAAACGTGAACACTGAAGCTTTCTTT.